These T cell receptor beta chains were read from a single sample in a study of T cell responses to AZD1222 COVID-19 vaccine. The method was immunoSEQ multiplex PCR; TCRdb's version includes in-frame clones alone and lacks a portion of them. Of about 120,000 clones in the sample, about 91% were seen once. Sequencing was performed on peripheral blood, taken on day 0 of AZD1222 vaccination. Receptors originate from an adult in good health. Each CDR3 is given with its conserved first and last residue. Fields, in order: J gene, V gene, clone size, D gene, CDR3 DNA, CDR3 protein. D genes are given only for firm matches. Expanded clones get a size class; other rows say once, few or many, or leave the size out.

TRBJ1-1 TRBV24-1 . . TGTGCCACCAGTGGGCGGGGGCCAAACACTGAAGCTTTCTTT CATSGRGPNTEAFF
TRBJ2-7 TRBV5-1 . . TGCGCCAGCAGCTTGGGTCCAGGGAACTCCTACGAGCAGTACTTC CASSLGPGNSYEQYF
TRBJ1-2 TRBV9 . . TGTGCCAGCAGCCCGACAAACGGAGAGGGACCGGGCTACACCTTC CASSPTNGEGPGYTF
TRBJ2-5 TRBV5-4 . TRBD2 TGTGCCAGCACCCTGGGGGGGGGAGAGACCCAGTACTTC CASTLGGGETQYF
TRBJ1-4 TRBV7-2 . . TGTGCCAGCAGCAGGGATGAAAAACTGTTTTTT CASSRDEKLFF
TRBJ1-6 TRBV7-2 . . TGTGCCAGCAGCTTATCGACGGGTAATTCACCCCTCCACTTT CASSLSTGNSPLHF
TRBJ1-2 TRBV5-6 . TRBD1 TGTGCCAGCAGCCCGGGACAGGGCCTCTATGGCTACACCTTC CASSPGQGLYGYTF
TRBJ2-7 TRBV11-3 . . TGTGCCAGCAGCACTCGACAGGACTACGAGCAGTACTTC CASSTRQDYEQYF
TRBJ1-2 TRBV28 . TRBD1 TGTGCCAGCACCCCCAGGGGGAAAGGCTACACCTTC CASTPRGKGYTF
TRBJ1-5 TRBV6-1 . . TGTGCCAGCAGTGATTCTCAGCCCCAGCATTTT CASSDSQPQHF
TRBJ2-5 TRBV2 . TRBD1 TGTGCCAGCAGGATCGGGACAGGGGGCGAGAGGGAGACCCAGTACTTC CASRIGTGGERETQYF
TRBJ1-2 TRBV28 once . TGTGCCAGCAGTTTAATGGATGGCTACACCTTC CASSLMDGYTF
TRBJ2-3 TRBV7-9 . TRBD2 TGTGCCAGCAGCCAGCGGGGGGCAGATACGCAGTATTTT CASSQRGADTQYF
TRBJ1-1 TRBV5-1 . . TGCGCCAGCAGCTTGGCGTTGACTGAGAACACTGAAGCTTTCTTT CASSLALTENTEAFF
TRBJ2-2 TRBV15 . TRBD1 TGTGCCACCAGCAGTTACACAGGGGACACCGGGGAGCTGTTTTTT CATSSYTGDTGELFF
TRBJ1-2 TRBV28 . . TGTGCCAGCAGAGACAGCTATGGCTACACCTTC CASRDSYGYTF
TRBJ1-2 TRBV9 . TRBD1 TGTGCCAGCAGCTTCAGGGACAGGGGGTATGGCTACACCTTC CASSFRDRGYGYTF
TRBJ1-5 TRBV6-2/TRBV6-3 . . TGTGCCAGCAGCTATGACAGGAATCAGCCCCAGCATTTT CASSYDRNQPQHF
TRBJ2-6 TRBV6-2/TRBV6-3 . . TGTGCCAGCAGTTACTCGAGTAGTTTCTCTGGGGCCAACGTCCTGACTTTC CASSYSSSFSGANVLTF
TRBJ1-6 TRBV2 once . TGTGCCAGCAGTGATCGGAGGGATTCACCCCTCCACTTT CASSDRRDSPLHF
TRBJ2-5 TRBV5-1 . . TGCGCCAGCTCACTGGGCCAGGGGGGCCAAGAGACCCAGTACTTC CASSLGQGGQETQYF
TRBJ2-7 TRBV29-1 . TRBD1 TGCAGCGTTAAAAAGCCGGGACAGGGGGGCGGCGAGCAGTACTTC CSVKKPGQGGGEQYF
TRBJ2-7 TRBV4-2 . . TGTGCCAGCAGCCAAGAGGACAGCGGGTTTTACGAGCAGTACTTC CASSQEDSGFYEQYF
TRBJ2-2 TRBV10-3 . . TGTGCCATCAGTGAGGGGCCGACCACCGGGGAGCTGTTTTTT CAISEGPTTGELFF
TRBJ1-1 TRBV4-2 . . TGTGCCAGCAGCCAAGGAACGGCAGGGGACACTGAAGCTTTCTTT CASSQGTAGDTEAFF
TRBJ1-2 TRBV5-1 few . TGCGCCAGCAGCTTGGGGGGGAGCGGCTACACCTTC CASSLGGSGYTF
TRBJ2-7 TRBV6-5 . TRBD1 TGTGCCAGCAGTAACACAGGGGTCTCCGAGCAGTACTTC CASSNTGVSEQYF
TRBJ2-3 TRBV5-4 . TRBD2 TGTGCCAGCAGCTTGGCCGGGGCTAGCGGGGGGGGAGATACGCAGTATTTT CASSLAGASGGGDTQYF
TRBJ1-4 TRBV6-5 . . TGTGCCACGGAAAGGTCCCTAAATGAAAAACTGTTTTTT CATERSLNEKLFF
TRBJ1-4 TRBV19 . . TGTGCCAGTAGCTCGAGCGGCGGGACATCGAGTGAAAAACTGTTTTTT CASSSSGGTSSEKLFF
TRBJ1-1 TRBV11-2 . . TGTGCCAGCAGCTTAGGGGCAACGTTTACTGAAGCTTTCTTT CASSLGATFTEAFF
TRBJ1-2 TRBV5-8 . . TGTGCCAGCCAGCAGCGTGGAGGGGGCTACACCTTC CASQQRGGGYTF